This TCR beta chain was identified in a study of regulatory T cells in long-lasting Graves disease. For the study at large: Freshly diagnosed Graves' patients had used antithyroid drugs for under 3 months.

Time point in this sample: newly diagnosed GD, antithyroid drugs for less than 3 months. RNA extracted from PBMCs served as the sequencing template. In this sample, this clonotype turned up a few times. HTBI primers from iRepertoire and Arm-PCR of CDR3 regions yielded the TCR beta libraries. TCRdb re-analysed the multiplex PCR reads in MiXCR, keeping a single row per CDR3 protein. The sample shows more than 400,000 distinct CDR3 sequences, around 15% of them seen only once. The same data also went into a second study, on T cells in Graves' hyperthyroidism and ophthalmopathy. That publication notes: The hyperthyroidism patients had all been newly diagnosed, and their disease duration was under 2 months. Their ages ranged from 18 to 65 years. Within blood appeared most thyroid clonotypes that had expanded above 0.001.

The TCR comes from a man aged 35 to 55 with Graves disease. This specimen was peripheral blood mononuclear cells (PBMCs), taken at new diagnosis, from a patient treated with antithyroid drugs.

Here the CDR3 DNA reads TGTGCCAGCAGTCCCACGTGGGAGAGGGCTAATGAAGCTTTCTTT. Translating gives CASSPTWERANEAFF. The chain employs TRBV28 and TRBJ1-1; D is uncertain. The V and J ends lost 5 bases and 7 bases respectively, with 20 bases between them. CDR3 length equals 15 residues. The V gene's germline CDR1 is MDHEN and CDR2 SYDVKM.